One sample yielded the 14 T cell receptor beta chains listed below, sequenced in a study of cytomegalovirus exposure and HLA in healthy donors. The PCR contained 60 Vbeta and 13 Jbeta primers. Generated by immunoSEQ multiplex PCR, the TCRdb table keeps only in-frame clones and is missing some. Here the sample spans about 150,000 clones, roughly three quarters being singletons. Sequencing was done on a sample of PBMCs. The receptor source for this set is a man aged 30 to 45 in good health and CMV-seropositive.

This chain connects TRBV6-1 to TRBJ2-1, with 9 bases fitting TRBD1. Germline V gene lookup returns CDR1 MNHNS and CDR2 SASEGT. The J segment lost 8 bases and the V segment lost 11 bases, leaving 13 bases of the junction unmatched. The CDR3 has 14 residues. Written as DNA, the CDR3 is TGTGCCGCGGGTGGGGACAGGGTTATGGATGAGCAGTTCTTC. It translates to CAAGGDRVMDEQFF.

V gene TRBV5-1 combines with J gene TRBJ2-2; 8 positions agree with TRBD1. Germline CDR1 reads SGHRS; CDR2 reads YFSETQ. This CDR3 region has 15 residues. With 4 bases clipped from V and 1 base from J, the junction kept 3 bases outside the gene matches. CDR3 in DNA: TGCGCCAGCAGCAAGGGACAGGAGAACACCGGGGAGCTGTTTTTT. Amino acid sequence: CASSKGQENTGELFF.

The CDR3 is CASRQAVHQETQYF. In DNA, the CDR3 is TGCGCCAGTCGACAGGCGGTACACCAAGAGACCCAGTACTTC. This chain links TRBV5-1 with TRBJ2-5, with a weak D call TRBD1 (6 bases). Germline V gene data show CDR1 as SGHRS and CDR2 as YFSETQ. CDR3 length: 14 residues. V was trimmed by 8 bases and J by 0 bases, leaving 14 bases between them.

This clone showed up just a few times. An end of the junction differs from the germline gene, which may be a read error. The chain uses TRBV7-9 and TRBJ1-1, with TRBD1 matching 7 bases. Germline CDR1 reads SEHNR; CDR2 reads FQNEAQ (reference sequence). The CDR3 is made up of 14 amino acids. CDR3 residues: CSSSPNRGGTEAFF. The CDR3 DNA follows: TGTTCCAGCAGCCCAAACAGGGGAGGCACTGAAGCTTTCTTT.

CDR3 loop: CASGGEANYGYTF. The CDR3, as DNA: TGTGCCAGCGGAGGGGAAGCCAACTATGGCTACACCTTC. The rearrangement links TRBV28 to TRBJ1-2; D might be TRBD1 (5 bases). Germline CDR1 and CDR2: MDHEN and SYDVKM. The CDR3 runs 13 residues. V lost 8 bases, J lost 2 bases, and 12 bases lay in between.

This chain connects TRBV15 to TRBJ2-7, with TRBD2 matching over 12 bases. J gave up 0 bases and V 3 bases, and 6 bases lay outside the gene matches. Germline lookup yields CDR1 LNHNV and CDR2 YYDKDF (reference sequence). The CDR3 runs to 17 residues. The DNA of the CDR3 is TGTGCCACCAGCAGCGGACTAGCGGGGCTCAGCTCCTACGAGCAGTACTTC. This sequence encodes CATSSGLAGLSSYEQYF.

This clone appeared a single time. The chain links TRBV25-1 to TRBJ2-5, with 9 bases aligning to TRBD2. This CDR3 contains 17 residues. Germline lookup yields CDR1 MGHDK and CDR2 SYGVNS. V shed 1 base and J 11 bases; nucleotides not matched to a gene: 17. The CDR3 sequence: CASSEWNSGSISGEQYF. CDR3 bases: TGTGCCAGCAGTGAATGGAATAGCGGGAGTATCTCGGGGGAGCAGTACTTC. Based on the CDR3 plus reference TRBV25-1 and TRBJ2-5, the full variable domain is EADIYQTPRYLVIGTGKKITLECSQTMGHDKMYWYQQDPGMELHLIHYSYGVNSTEKGDLSSESTVSRIRTEHFPLTLESARPSHTSQYLCASSEWNSGSISGEQYFGPGTRLLVL.

This clone has a handful of counts. The chain employs TRBV2 and TRBJ1-1; D is unclear. V shed 2 bases and J shed 5 bases, with 15 bases lying between them. The CDR3 spans 15 residues. Germline lookup yields CDR1 SNHLY and CDR2 FYNNEI. CDR3 in amino acids: CASSEKGARGTEAFF. DNA for the CDR3: TGTGCCAGCAGTGAAAAGGGAGCCCGAGGGACTGAAGCTTTCTTT.

The chain couples TRBV9 to TRBJ2-3; D call uncertain. Trimming pared 0 bases from V and 0 bases from J, leaving 11 bases between. Germline values: CDR1 SGDLS, CDR2 YYNGEE. The CDR3 is made up of 16 amino acids. As DNA, the CDR3 is TGTGCCAGCAGCGTAGGCTTGGAGTTAAGCACAGATACGCAGTATTTT. Amino acid sequence: CASSVGLELSTDTQYF. Full variable domain (rest looked up from reference TRBV9 and TRBJ2-3): DSGVTQTPKHLITATGQRVTLRCSPRSGDLSVYWYQQSLDQGLQFLIQYYNGEERAKGNILERFSAQQFPDLHSELNLSSLELGDSALYFCASSVGLELSTDTQYFGPGTRLTVL.

The V call is TRBV7-8, the J call TRBJ1-2; D is undetermined. Trimming took 2 bases from V and 5 from J, leaving 12 bases between them. The CDR3 length is 14 residues. CDR1 and CDR2 from the germline V gene are SGHVS and FQNEAQ. Here the CDR3 reads CASSLRKGDYGYTF. The CDR3, as DNA: TGTGCCAGCAGCTTAAGGAAGGGAGATTATGGCTACACCTTC. Drawing the rest from reference TRBV7-8 and TRBJ1-2, the complete variable domain is GAGVSQSPRYKVAKRGQDVALRCDPISGHVSLFWYQQALGQGPEFLTYFQNEAQLDKSGLPSDRFFAERPEGSVSTLKIQRTQQEDSAVYLCASSLRKGDYGYTFGSGTRLTVV.

The chain is built from TRBV12-5 and TRBJ1-1; 12 bases agree with TRBD1. Per germline, CDR1 LGHNT and CDR2 FRNRAP. The CDR3 runs 16 residues. V was pared by 5 bases and J by 5 bases, with 9 bases of the junction left unmatched. CDR3 sequence: CASGPPGQGAGTEAFF. The DNA of the CDR3 is TGTGCTAGTGGTCCTCCGGGACAGGGGGCTGGGACTGAAGCTTTCTTT.

This chain links TRBV4-1 with TRBJ2-1, with TRBD2 identical over 8 bases. The V and J ends lost 3 bases and 5 bases, in that order; junction bases with no gene match: 15. Germline assignment: CDR1 MGHRA and CDR2 YSYEKL. CDR3 length equals 18 residues. The CDR3: CASSHRGGSGTRDNEQFF. DNA for the CDR3: TGCGCCAGCAGCCACCGCGGGGGGTCCGGGACTAGAGACAATGAGCAGTTCTTC.

The rearrangement links TRBV15 to TRBJ2-3; TRBD2 matches 14 bases. Per the germline V gene, CDR1 is LNHNV and CDR2 is YYDKDF (reference sequence). CDR3 length: 15 amino acids. V was clipped by 3 bases and J by 6 bases; unmatched bases: 2. The CDR3 is CATSSGTSGSDTQYF. The CDR3 bases are TGTGCCACCAGCAGCGGGACTAGCGGGAGTGATACGCAGTATTTT.

The rearrangement uses TRBV11-2 and TRBJ1-4; 8 bases fit TRBD1. Germline V gene sequence: CDR1 SGHAT, CDR2 FQNNGV. The CDR3 consists of 18 residues. Losses at the gene ends were 5 bases for V and 4 bases for J; bases not matched to a gene: 15. CDR3 DNA sequence: TGTGCCAGCAGCCCGACAGGGGTAACTTCGGGCAATAATGAAAAACTGTTTTTT. As protein: CASSPTGVTSGNNEKLFF.